This T cell receptor (beta chain) is drawn from a study of siplizumab effects on memory and regulatory T cells. TCRdb's copy holds only in-frame clones and misses some; the assay was immunoSEQ multiplex PCR. The sample records 26,000 or so clones, 84% being singletons. Sample: memory CD4+ T cells sorted from blood. The TCR was taken from a human donor in good health.

CDR3 in amino acids: CASSGRTANYGYTF. DNA of the CDR3: TGTGCCAGCAGCGGAAGGACAGCTAACTATGGCTACACCTTC. V gene TRBV7-2 combines with J gene TRBJ1-2; perhaps TRBD1 as D (6 bases). Trimming pared 5 bases from V and 0 bases from J, leaving 10 bases between. Germline V lookup: CDR1 SGHTA, CDR2 FQGNSA. The CDR3 spans 14 residues.